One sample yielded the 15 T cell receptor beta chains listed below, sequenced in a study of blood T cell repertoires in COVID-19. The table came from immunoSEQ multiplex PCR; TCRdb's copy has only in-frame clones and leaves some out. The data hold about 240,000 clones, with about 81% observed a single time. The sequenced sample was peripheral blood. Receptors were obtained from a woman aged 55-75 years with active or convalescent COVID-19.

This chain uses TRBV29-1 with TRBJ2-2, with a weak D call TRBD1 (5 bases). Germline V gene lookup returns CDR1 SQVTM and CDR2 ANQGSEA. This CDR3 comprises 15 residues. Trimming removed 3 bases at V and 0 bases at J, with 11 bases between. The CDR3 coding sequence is TGCAGCGTTGAGGAACAGGAAGCGAACACCGGGGAGCTGTTTTTT. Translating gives CSVEEQEANTGELFF.

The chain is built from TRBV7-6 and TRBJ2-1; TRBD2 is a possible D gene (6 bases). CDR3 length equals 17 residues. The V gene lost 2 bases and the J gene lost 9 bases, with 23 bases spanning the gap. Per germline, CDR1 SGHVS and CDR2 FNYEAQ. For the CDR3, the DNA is TGTGCCAGCAGCTTACAGACGGGACTTATGCTTCTCGGTGAGCAGTTCTTC. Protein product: CASSLQTGLMLLGEQFF.

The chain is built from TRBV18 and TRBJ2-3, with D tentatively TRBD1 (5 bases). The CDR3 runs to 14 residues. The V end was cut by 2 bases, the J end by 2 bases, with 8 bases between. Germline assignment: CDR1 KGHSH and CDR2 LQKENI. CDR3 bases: TGTGCCAGCTCACCAGGCAGGGCCACAGATACGCAGTATTTT. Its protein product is CASSPGRATDTQYF.

CDR3 region: CASSYGLAGPSQYF. The CDR3 DNA reads as TGTGCCAGCAGTTACGGGCTAGCGGGTCCGTCGCAGTATTTT. This rearrangement joins TRBV6-6 to TRBJ2-3, with TRBD2 matching 8 bases. The CDR3 extends over 14 amino acids. Germline CDR1 MNHNY, CDR2 SVGAGI (reference sequence). Germline trimming cut 2 bases from V and 10 bases from J; bases unmatched to any gene: 8.

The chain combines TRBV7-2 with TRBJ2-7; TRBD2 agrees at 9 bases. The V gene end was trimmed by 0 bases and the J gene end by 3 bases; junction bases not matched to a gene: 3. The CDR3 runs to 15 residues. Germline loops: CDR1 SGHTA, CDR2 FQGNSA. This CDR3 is CASSLAASGDYEQYF. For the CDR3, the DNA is TGTGCCAGCAGCTTAGCGGCTAGCGGGGACTACGAGCAGTACTTC.

CDR3 nucleotides: TGTGCCAGTAACTGGAGGGGTCGGAACACTGAAGCTTTCTTT. Protein product: CASNWRGRNTEAFF. This rearrangement joins TRBV19 to TRBJ1-1; possible D gene TRBD1, 5 bases. Looked up from germline, CDR1 is LNHDA and CDR2 is SQIVND (reference sequence). V lost 7 bases, J lost 1 base, and 13 bases lay in between. The CDR3 is 14 residues long.

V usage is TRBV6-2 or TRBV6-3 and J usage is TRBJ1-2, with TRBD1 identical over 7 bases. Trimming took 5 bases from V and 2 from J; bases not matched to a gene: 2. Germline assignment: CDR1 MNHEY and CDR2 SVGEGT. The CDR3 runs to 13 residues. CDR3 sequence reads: CASSRQGNYGYTF. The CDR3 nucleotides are TGTGCCAGCAGTCGACAGGGAAACTATGGCTACACCTTC.

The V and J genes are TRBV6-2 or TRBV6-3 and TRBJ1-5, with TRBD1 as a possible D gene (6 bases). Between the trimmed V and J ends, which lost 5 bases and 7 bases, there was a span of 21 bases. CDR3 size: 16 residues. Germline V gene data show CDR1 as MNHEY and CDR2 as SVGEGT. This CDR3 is CASSLQFPGGGQPQHF. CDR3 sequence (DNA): TGTGCCAGCAGTCTACAGTTCCCTGGGGGCGGGCAGCCCCAGCATTTT.

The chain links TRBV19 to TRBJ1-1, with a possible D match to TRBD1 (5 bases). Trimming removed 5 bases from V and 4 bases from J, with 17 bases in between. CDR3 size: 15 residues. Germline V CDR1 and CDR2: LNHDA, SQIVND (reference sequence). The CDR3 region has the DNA TGTGCCAGTAGTGGGAGGGGCAGTTTTACCACTGAAGCTTTCTTT. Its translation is CASSGRGSFTTEAFF.

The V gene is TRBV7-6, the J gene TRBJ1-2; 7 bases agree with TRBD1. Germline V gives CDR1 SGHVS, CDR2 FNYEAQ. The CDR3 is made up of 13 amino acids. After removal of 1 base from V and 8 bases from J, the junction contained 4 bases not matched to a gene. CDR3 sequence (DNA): TGTGCCAGCAGCTTAGGGACAGGTGGAGGCTACACCTTC. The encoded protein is CASSLGTGGGYTF.

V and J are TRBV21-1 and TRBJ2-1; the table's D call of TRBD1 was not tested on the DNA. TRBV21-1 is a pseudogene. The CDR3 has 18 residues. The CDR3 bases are TGTGCCAGCAGCAAAGACCAACAGGGCCTGGGCTACTACAATGAGCAGTTCTTC. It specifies CASSKDQQGLGYYNEQFF.

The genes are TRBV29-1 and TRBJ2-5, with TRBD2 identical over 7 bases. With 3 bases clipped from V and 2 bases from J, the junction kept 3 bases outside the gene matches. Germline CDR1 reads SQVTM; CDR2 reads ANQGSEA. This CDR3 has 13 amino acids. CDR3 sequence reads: CSVEGLRQETQYF. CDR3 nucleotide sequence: TGCAGCGTTGAGGGACTACGACAAGAGACCCAGTACTTC. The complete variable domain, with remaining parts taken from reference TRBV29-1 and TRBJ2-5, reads SAVISQKPSRDICQRGTSLTIQCQVDSQVTMMFWYRQQPGQSLTLIATANQGSEATYESGFVIDKFPISRPNLTFSTLTVSNMSPEDSSIYLCSVEGLRQETQYFGPGTRLLVL.

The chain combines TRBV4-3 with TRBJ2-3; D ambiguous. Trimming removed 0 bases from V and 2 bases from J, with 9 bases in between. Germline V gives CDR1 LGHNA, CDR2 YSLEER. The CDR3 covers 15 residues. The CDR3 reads CASSQEGYLTDTQYF. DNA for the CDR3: TGCGCCAGCAGCCAAGAGGGCTACCTCACAGATACGCAGTATTTT.

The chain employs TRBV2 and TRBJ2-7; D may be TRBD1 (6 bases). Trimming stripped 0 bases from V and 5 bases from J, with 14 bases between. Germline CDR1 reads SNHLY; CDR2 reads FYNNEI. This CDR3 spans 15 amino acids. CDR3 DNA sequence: TGTGCCAGCAGTGAAGCGGCCACCAGGGGTCACGAGCAGTACTTC. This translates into CASSEAATRGHEQYF. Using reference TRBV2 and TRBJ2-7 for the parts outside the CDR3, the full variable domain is EPEVTQTPSHQVTQMGQEVILRCVPISNHLYFYWYRQILGQKVEFLVSFYNNEISEKSEIFDDQFSVERPDGSNFTLKIRSTKLEDSAMYFCASSEAATRGHEQYFGPGTRLTVT.

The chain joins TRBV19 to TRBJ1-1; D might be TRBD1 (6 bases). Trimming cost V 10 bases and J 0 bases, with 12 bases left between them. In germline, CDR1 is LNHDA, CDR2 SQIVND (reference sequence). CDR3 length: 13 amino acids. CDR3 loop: CATGDTLNTEAFF. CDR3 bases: TGTGCCACTGGGGACACGCTGAACACTGAAGCTTTCTTT.